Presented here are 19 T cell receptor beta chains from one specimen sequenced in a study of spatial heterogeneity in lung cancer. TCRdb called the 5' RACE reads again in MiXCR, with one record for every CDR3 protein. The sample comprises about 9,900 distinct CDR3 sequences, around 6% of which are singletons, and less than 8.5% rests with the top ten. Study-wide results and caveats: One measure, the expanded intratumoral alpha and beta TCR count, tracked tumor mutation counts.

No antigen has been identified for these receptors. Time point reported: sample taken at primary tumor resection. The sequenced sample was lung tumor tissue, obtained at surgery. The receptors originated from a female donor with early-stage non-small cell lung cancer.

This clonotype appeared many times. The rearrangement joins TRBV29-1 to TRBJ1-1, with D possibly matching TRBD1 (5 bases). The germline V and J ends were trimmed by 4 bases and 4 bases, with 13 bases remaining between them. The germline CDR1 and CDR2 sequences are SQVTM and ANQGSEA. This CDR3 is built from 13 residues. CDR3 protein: CSVGTSFGTEAFF. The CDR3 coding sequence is TGCAGCGTTGGGACATCGTTTGGCACTGAAGCTTTCTTT.

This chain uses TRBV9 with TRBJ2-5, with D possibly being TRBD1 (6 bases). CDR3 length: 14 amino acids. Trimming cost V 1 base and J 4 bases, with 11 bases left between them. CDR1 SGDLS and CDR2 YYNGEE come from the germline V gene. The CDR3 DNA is TGTGCCAGCAGCGTACAGGGGTTAGGAGAGACCCAGTACTTC. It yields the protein CASSVQGLGETQYF.

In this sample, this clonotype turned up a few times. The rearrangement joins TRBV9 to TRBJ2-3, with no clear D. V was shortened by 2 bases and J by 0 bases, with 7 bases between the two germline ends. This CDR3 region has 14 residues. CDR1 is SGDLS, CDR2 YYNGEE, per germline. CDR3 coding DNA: TGTGCCAGCAGCGTGGTCGGGAGCACAGATACGCAGTATTTT. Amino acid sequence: CASSVVGSTDTQYF. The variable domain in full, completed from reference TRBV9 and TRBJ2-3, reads DSGVTQTPKHLITATGQRVTLRCSPRSGDLSVYWYQQSLDQGLQFLIQYYNGEERAKGNILERFSAQQFPDLHSELNLSSLELGDSALYFCASSVVGSTDTQYFGPGTRLTVL.

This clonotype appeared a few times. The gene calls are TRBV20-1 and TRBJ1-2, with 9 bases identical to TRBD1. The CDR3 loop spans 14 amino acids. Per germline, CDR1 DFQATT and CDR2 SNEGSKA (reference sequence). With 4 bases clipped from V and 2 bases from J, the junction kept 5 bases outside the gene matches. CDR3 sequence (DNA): TGCAGTGCTAAACTCGGGACAGGGAACTATGGCTACACCTTC. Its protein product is CSAKLGTGNYGYTF.

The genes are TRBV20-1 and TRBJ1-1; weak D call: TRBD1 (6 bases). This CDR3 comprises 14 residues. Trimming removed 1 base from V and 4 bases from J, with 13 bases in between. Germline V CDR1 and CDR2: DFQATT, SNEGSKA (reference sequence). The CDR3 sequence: CSARAGDSATEAFF. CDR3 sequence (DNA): TGCAGTGCTAGAGCAGGGGACTCGGCCACTGAAGCTTTCTTT.

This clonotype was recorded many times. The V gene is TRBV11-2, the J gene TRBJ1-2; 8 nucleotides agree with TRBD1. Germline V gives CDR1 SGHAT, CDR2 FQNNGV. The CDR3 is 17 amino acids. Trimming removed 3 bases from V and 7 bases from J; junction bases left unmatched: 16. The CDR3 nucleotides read TGTGCCAGCAGCTTGAACGGCGACAGGGGAGTGAGCGGTGGCTACACCTTC. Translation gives CASSLNGDRGVSGGYTF.

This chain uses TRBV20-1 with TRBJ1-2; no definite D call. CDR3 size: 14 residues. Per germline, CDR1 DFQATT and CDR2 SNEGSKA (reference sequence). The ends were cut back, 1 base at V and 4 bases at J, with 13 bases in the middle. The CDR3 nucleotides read TGCAGTGCTAGAGGATGGGAGGTGGTCTATGGCTACACCTTC. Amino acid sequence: CSARGWEVVYGYTF.

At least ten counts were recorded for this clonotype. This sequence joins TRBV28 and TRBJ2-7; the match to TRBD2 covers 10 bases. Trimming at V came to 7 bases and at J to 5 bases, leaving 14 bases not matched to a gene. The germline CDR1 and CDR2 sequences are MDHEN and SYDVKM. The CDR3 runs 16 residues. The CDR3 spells CASTLPGASGSNEQYF. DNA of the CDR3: TGTGCCAGCACCCTTCCGGGTGCTAGCGGGAGCAACGAGCAGTACTTC.

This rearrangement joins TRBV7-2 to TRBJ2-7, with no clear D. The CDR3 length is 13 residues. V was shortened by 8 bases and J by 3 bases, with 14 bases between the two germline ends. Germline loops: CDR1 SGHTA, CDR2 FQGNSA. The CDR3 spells CASAVRPNYEQYF. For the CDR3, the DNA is TGTGCCAGCGCGGTGAGACCCAACTACGAGCAGTACTTC.

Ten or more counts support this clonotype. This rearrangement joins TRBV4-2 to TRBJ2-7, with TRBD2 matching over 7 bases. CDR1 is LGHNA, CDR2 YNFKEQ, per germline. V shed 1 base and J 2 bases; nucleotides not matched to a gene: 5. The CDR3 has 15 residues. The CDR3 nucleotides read TGTGCCAGCAGCCAAGCAGGCGGGAGTGCCTACGAGCAGTACTTC. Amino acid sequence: CASSQAGGSAYEQYF.

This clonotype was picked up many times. CDR3 sequence reads: CASSQGEGGIGQPQHF. The DNA of the CDR3 is TGTGCCAGCAGCCAAGGCGAGGGAGGTATTGGTCAGCCCCAGCATTTT. The chain recombines TRBV3-1 with TRBJ1-5; D is unresolved. This CDR3 has 16 amino acids. CDR1 LGHDT and CDR2 YNNKEL come from the germline V gene (reference sequence). Trimming cost V 1 base and J 6 bases, with 16 bases left between them.

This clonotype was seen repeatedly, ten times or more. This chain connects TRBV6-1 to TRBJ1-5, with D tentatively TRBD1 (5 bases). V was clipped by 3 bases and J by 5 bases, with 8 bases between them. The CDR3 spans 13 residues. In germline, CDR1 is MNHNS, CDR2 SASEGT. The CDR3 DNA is TGTGCCAGCAGTGATACAGGAGATCAGCCCCAGCATTTT. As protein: CASSDTGDQPQHF.

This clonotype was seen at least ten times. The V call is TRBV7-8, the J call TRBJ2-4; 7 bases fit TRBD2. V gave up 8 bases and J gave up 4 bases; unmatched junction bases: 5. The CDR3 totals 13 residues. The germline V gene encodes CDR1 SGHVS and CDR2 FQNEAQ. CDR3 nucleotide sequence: TGTGCCAGCCAAAGGGGACTAAAAAACATTCAGTACTTC. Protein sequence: CASQRGLKNIQYF.

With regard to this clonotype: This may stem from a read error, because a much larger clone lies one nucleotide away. The CDR3 DNA reads as TGCGCCAGCAGCCGAGGGCAAGAGACCCAGTACTTC. Residues: CASSRGQETQYF. V usage is TRBV5-1 and J usage is TRBJ2-5; a weak D match, TRBD2 (5 bases). Trimming pared 4 bases from V and 2 bases from J, leaving 6 bases between. CDR3 size: 12 residues. Germline assignment: CDR1 SGHRS and CDR2 YFSETQ.

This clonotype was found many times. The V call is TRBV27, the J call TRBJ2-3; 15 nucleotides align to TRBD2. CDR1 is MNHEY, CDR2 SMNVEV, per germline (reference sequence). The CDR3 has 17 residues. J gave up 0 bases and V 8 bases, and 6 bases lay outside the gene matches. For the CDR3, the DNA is TGTGCCAGCCTGGGACTAGCGGGGGGCCTCAGCACAGATACGCAGTATTTT. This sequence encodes CASLGLAGGLSTDTQYF.

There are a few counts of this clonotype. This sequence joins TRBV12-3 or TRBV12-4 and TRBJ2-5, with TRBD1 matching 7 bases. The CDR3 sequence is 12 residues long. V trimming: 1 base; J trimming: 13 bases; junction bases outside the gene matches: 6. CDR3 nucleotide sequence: TGTGCCAGCAGTTTAGGACAGGACAGGTCGTACTTC. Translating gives CASSLGQDRSYF.

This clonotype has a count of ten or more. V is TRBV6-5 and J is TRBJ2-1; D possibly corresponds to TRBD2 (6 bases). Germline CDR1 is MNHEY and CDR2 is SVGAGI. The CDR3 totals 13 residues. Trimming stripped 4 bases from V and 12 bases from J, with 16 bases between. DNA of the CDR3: TGTGCCAGCAGTTCGGGGGAACGGAGAAGGCAGTTCTTC. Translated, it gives CASSSGERRRQFF.

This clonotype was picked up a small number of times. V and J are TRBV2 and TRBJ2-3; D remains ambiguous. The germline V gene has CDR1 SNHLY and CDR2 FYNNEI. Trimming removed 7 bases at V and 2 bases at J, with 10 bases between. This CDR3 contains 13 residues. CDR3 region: CASTSDNTDTQYF. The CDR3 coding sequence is TGTGCCAGCACCTCCGACAACACAGATACGCAGTATTTT. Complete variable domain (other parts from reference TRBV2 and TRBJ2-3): EPEVTQTPSHQVTQMGQEVILRCVPISNHLYFYWYRQILGQKVEFLVSFYNNEISEKSEIFDDQFSVERPDGSNFTLKIRSTKLEDSAMYFCASTSDNTDTQYFGPGTRLTVL.

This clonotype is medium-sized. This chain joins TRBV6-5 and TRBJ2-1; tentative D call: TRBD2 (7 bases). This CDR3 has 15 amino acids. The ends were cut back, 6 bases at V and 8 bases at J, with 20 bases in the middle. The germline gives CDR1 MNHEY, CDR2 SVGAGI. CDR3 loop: CASRTGAAGDDEQFF. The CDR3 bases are TGTGCCAGCAGGACGGGGGCTGCGGGAGATGATGAGCAGTTCTTC.